Listed here are 27 T cell receptor beta chains from one sample, sequenced in a study of blood T cell repertoires in COVID-19 (dated by TCRdb to the early 2020s). The library relied on the immunoSEQ multiplex PCR assay. TCRdb re-hosts the immuneACCESS table, in-frame sequences only. Its copies lack some clones; in the studies checked, an unresolved V gene accounts for under half of them, and the cause for the rest is not known. Present in this sample are 300,000 to 350,000 clones, roughly 88% of which were seen just once. Of the sample, less than 3% falls within the top ten clones. Sequencing used peripheral blood. These receptors were obtained from a young woman with COVID-19, enrolled during active disease.

The chain combines TRBV5-8 with TRBJ1-3; TRBD1 agrees at 8 bases. V lost 1 base and J lost 1; bases outside the gene matches: 4. Germline V lookup: CDR1 SGHTS, CDR2 YDEGEE. This CDR3 spans 16 amino acids. The DNA for the CDR3 is TGTGCCAGCAGCTTGAGGCAGGGGGCATCTGGAAACACCATATATTTT. Residues: CASSLRQGASGNTIYF.

The J gene is TRBJ2-3, the V gene TRBV19; D not resolved. Germline CDR1 LNHDA, CDR2 SQIVND (reference sequence). The CDR3 has 15 residues. V gave up 5 bases and J gave up 2 bases, with 14 bases separating them. The CDR3 nucleotides read TGTGCCAGTAGTCCCATGGTGGCAGTCACAGATACGCAGTATTTT. Amino acids: CASSPMVAVTDTQYF.

The chain has TRBV28 and TRBJ1-2; 9 bases match TRBD1. After removal of 4 bases from V and 4 bases from J, the junction contained 10 bases not matched to a gene. CDR3 length equals 16 residues. The germline gives CDR1 MDHEN, CDR2 SYDVKM. CDR3 region: CASSSPTGQGSYGYTF. CDR3 DNA sequence: TGTGCCAGCAGTTCCCCGACGGGACAGGGATCCTATGGCTACACCTTC.

V usage is TRBV6-1 and J usage is TRBJ2-5; D is perhaps TRBD1 (5 bases). Trimming removed 3 bases at V and 7 bases at J, with 18 bases between. Germline V gives CDR1 MNHNS, CDR2 SASEGT. CDR3 length: 15 amino acids. The CDR3 DNA follows: TGTGCCAGCAGTGACAGGGCCCGAATTTCTGCGACCCAGTACTTC. Protein: CASSDRARISATQYF.

V is TRBV9 and J is TRBJ1-3; D unclear. V lost 0 bases, J lost 0 bases, and 13 bases lay in between. Germline assignment: CDR1 SGDLS and CDR2 YYNGEE. The length of the CDR3 is 17 residues. In nucleotides, the CDR3 is TGTGCCAGCAGCGTAGAGTTATATTCGAGCTCTGGAAACACCATATATTTT. Its translation is CASSVELYSSSGNTIYF.

This rearrangement joins TRBV5-6 to TRBJ1-2, with D unresolved. V dropped 0 bases and J dropped 8 bases, with 11 bases sitting between them. The germline CDR1 and CDR2 sequences are SGHDT and YYEEEE. The CDR3 consists of 13 residues. The CDR3 bases are TGTGCCAGCAGCTTGGCCGGCCCGGGGGGCTACACCTTC. It codes for CASSLAGPGGYTF.

The J gene is TRBJ1-2, the V gene TRBV27; 9 nucleotides agree with TRBD1. V dropped 6 bases and J dropped 10; count of bases not matched to a gene: 18. The CDR3 runs to 16 residues. Germline CDR1 is MNHEY and CDR2 is SMNVEV (reference sequence). CDR3 bases: TGTGCCAGCAGCTTCGACTACACAGGGGGCTTCCTATTCTACACCTTC. Protein: CASSFDYTGGFLFYTF.

This chain links TRBV19 with TRBJ2-5; 9 nucleotides agree with TRBD1. The germline gives CDR1 LNHDA, CDR2 SQIVND (reference sequence). The CDR3 extends over 16 amino acids. The junction had 10 bases not matched to a gene; V was cut back by 3 bases and J by 5 bases. CDR3 sequence reads: CASSITGGAGMETQYF. Here the CDR3 DNA reads TGTGCCAGTAGTATTACAGGGGGCGCAGGAATGGAGACCCAGTACTTC.

The chain joins TRBV25-1 to TRBJ2-1; 10 bases fit TRBD2. V lost 5 bases, J lost 4 bases, and 8 bases stayed unmatched. CDR1 is MGHDK and CDR2 is SYGVNS in the germline V gene. This CDR3 spans 16 amino acids. The DNA of the CDR3 is TGTGCCAGCAGTCTCACCGGGACTAGCGCGTACAATGAGCAGTTCTTC. Protein sequence: CASSLTGTSAYNEQFF. Using reference TRBV25-1 and TRBJ2-1 for the parts outside the CDR3, the full variable domain is EADIYQTPRYLVIGTGKKITLECSQTMGHDKMYWYQQDPGMELHLIHYSYGVNSTEKGDLSSESTVSRIRTEHFPLTLESARPSHTSQYLCASSLTGTSAYNEQFFGPGTRLTVL.

The chain has TRBV29-1 and TRBJ2-7; TRBD2 agrees at 15 bases. The CDR3 is made up of 15 amino acids. V was clipped by 3 bases and J by 2 bases; unmatched bases: 2. Per the germline V gene, CDR1 is SQVTM and CDR2 is ANQGSEA. CDR3 residues: CSVDGTSGRTYEQYF. For the CDR3, the DNA is TGCAGCGTTGATGGGACTAGCGGGAGGACCTACGAGCAGTACTTC.

The chain couples TRBV25-1 to TRBJ1-1; TRBD1 is a possible D gene (5 bases). Germline V CDR1 and CDR2: MGHDK, SYGVNS. V was clipped by 3 bases and J by 4 bases, with 12 bases between them. CDR3 size: 14 residues. The CDR3 reads CASSEQGRTTEAFF. In nucleotides, the CDR3 is TGTGCCAGCAGTGAGCAGGGAAGGACCACTGAAGCTTTCTTT. Full variable domain (remainder filled in from reference TRBV25-1 and TRBJ1-1): EADIYQTPRYLVIGTGKKITLECSQTMGHDKMYWYQQDPGMELHLIHYSYGVNSTEKGDLSSESTVSRIRTEHFPLTLESARPSHTSQYLCASSEQGRTTEAFFGQGTRLTVV.

The V and J genes are TRBV27 and TRBJ2-7; 9 bases are shared with TRBD1. The junction had 7 bases not matched to a gene; V was cut back by 5 bases and J by 2 bases. The CDR3 sequence is 15 residues long. Germline values: CDR1 MNHEY, CDR2 SMNVEV (reference sequence). The CDR3 bases are TGTGCCAGCAGTCTCTCCGGGACAGGGACCTACGAGCAGTACTTC. Encoded protein: CASSLSGTGTYEQYF.

This clone occurred once. The gene calls are TRBV2 and TRBJ1-5, with unresolved D. Trimming took off 5 bases at V and 1 base at J, with 9 bases between the two ends. The CDR3 extends over 14 amino acids. Germline CDR1 is SNHLY and CDR2 is FYNNEI. CDR3 sequence reads: CASSRSQSNQPQHF. The CDR3 DNA reads TGTGCCAGCAGTAGGTCACAGAGCAATCAGCCCCAGCATTTT.

The chain links TRBV18 to TRBJ2-5, with 16 positions matching TRBD2. Unmatched junction bases numbered 8, after V lost 6 bases and J lost 1 base. Germline CDR1 and CDR2: KGHSH and LQKENI. The CDR3 extends over 18 amino acids. CDR3 amino acids: CASSSGLAGGPLQETQYF. CDR3 nucleotide sequence: TGTGCCAGCTCCTCGGGACTAGCGGGAGGGCCACTCCAAGAGACCCAGTACTTC.

The chain joins TRBV27 to TRBJ2-1; 9 bases align to TRBD1. The CDR3 consists of 12 residues. Per germline, CDR1 MNHEY and CDR2 SMNVEV (reference sequence). With V trimmed by 6 bases and J by 12 bases, 6 bases remained unmatched. In nucleotides, the CDR3 is TGTGCCAGCAGCCGGGACAGGGTTGGGCAGTTCTTC. Translated: CASSRDRVGQFF.

This clone was found a few times. This sequence joins TRBV10-3 and TRBJ2-7; 9 positions match TRBD2. V gave up 6 bases and J gave up 2 bases; unmatched junction bases: 8. CDR1 ENHRY and CDR2 SYGVKD come from the germline V gene. The CDR3 loop spans 15 amino acids. CDR3: CAIRGIAGETYEQYF. In nucleotides, the CDR3 is TGTGCCATCAGGGGAATAGCGGGAGAAACCTACGAGCAGTACTTC.

The V gene is TRBV7-9, the J gene TRBJ2-3; the match to TRBD2 covers 8 bases. Germline trimming cut 1 base from V and 0 bases from J; bases unmatched to any gene: 12. CDR3 length: 19 amino acids. Germline V CDR1 and CDR2: SEHNR, FQNEAQ (reference sequence). The CDR3 is CASSLELAVTTSSTDTQYF. As DNA, the CDR3 is TGTGCCAGCAGCTTAGAACTAGCGGTGACGACTTCTAGCACAGATACGCAGTATTTT.

The genes are TRBV19 and TRBJ1-4; no clear D gene. Germline assignment: CDR1 LNHDA and CDR2 SQIVND (reference sequence). The V and J ends lost 6 bases and 5 bases respectively, with 19 bases between them. The CDR3 has 16 residues. The CDR3 spells CASSHDQANENEKLFF. The CDR3 region has the DNA TGTGCCAGTAGCCACGACCAAGCGAACGAAAATGAAAAACTGTTTTTT.

V usage is TRBV18 and J usage is TRBJ2-7; D may be TRBD1 (5 bases). V was trimmed by 2 bases and J by 0 bases, leaving 14 bases between them. The CDR3 contains 16 residues. Germline-derived CDR1 and CDR2 are KGHSH and LQKENI. The CDR3 DNA reads as TGTGCCAGCTCACCAGATGGCAGGGCTAGCTCCTACGAGCAGTACTTC. The encoded protein is CASSPDGRASSYEQYF.

The chain combines TRBV9 with TRBJ2-1; TRBD2 agrees at 9 bases. There are 14 residues in the CDR3. Unmatched junction bases numbered 8, after V lost 6 bases and J lost 7 bases. Looked up from germline, CDR1 is SGDLS and CDR2 is YYNGEE. CDR3 DNA: TGTGCCAGCACCCCAGGCGGGGGGGCGAATGAGCAGTTCTTC. This sequence encodes CASTPGGGANEQFF.

The chain is built from TRBV9 and TRBJ2-7, with D possibly being TRBD1 (6 bases). The V gene's germline CDR1 is SGDLS and CDR2 YYNGEE. The CDR3 is made up of 15 amino acids. V lost 0 bases and J 5 bases, leaving 15 bases between the germline ends. The CDR3 region is CASSVAQGHSNEQYF. The CDR3 DNA reads TGTGCCAGCAGCGTAGCCCAGGGGCATTCCAACGAGCAGTACTTC.

The V call is TRBV5-4, the J call TRBJ1-2, with 10 bases aligning to TRBD1. J gave up 4 bases and V 5 bases, and 11 bases lay outside the gene matches. The CDR3 covers 16 residues. The germline gives CDR1 SGHNT, CDR2 YYREEE (reference sequence). The CDR3: CASSLPGQGTSYGYTF. CDR3 in DNA: TGTGCCAGCAGTTTGCCGGGACAGGGGACCAGCTATGGCTACACCTTC. The whole variable domain, remainder taken from reference TRBV5-4 and TRBJ1-2, is ETGVTQSPTHLIKTRGQQVTLRCSSQSGHNTVSWYQQALGQGPQFIFQYYREEENGRGNFPPRFSGLQFPNYSSELNVNALELDDSALYLCASSLPGQGTSYGYTFGSGTRLTVV.

The chain recombines TRBV5-6 with TRBJ1-2, with a weak D call TRBD1 (6 bases). The V end lost 5 bases, the J end lost 8 bases, and 16 bases lay between the germline ends. The germline V gene has CDR1 SGHDT and CDR2 YYEEEE. CDR3 size: 13 residues. CDR3 region: CASRSGHKGGYTF. Here the CDR3 DNA reads TGTGCCAGCAGATCGGGACACAAGGGAGGCTACACCTTC. Together with reference TRBV5-6 and TRBJ1-2, the CDR3 gives the full variable domain: DAGVTQSPTHLIKTRGQQVTLRCSPKSGHDTVSWYQQALGQGPQFIFQYYEEEERQRGNFPDRFSGHQFPNYSSELNVNALLLGDSALYLCASRSGHKGGYTFGSGTRLTVV.

This clone came up once. V and J are TRBV11-2 and TRBJ2-7; 11 nucleotides line up with TRBD1. The V gene end was trimmed by 4 bases and the J gene end by 2 bases; junction bases not matched to a gene: 4. This CDR3 spans 15 amino acids. The germline V gene has CDR1 SGHAT and CDR2 FQNNGV. The CDR3 loop is CASSSWDRGTYEQYF. CDR3 nucleotide sequence: TGTGCCAGCAGCTCCTGGGACAGGGGGACCTACGAGCAGTACTTC.

The chain recombines TRBV5-4 with TRBJ2-2; tentative D call: TRBD2 (5 bases). Germline V gives CDR1 SGHNT, CDR2 YYREEE (reference sequence). There are 15 residues in the CDR3. Trimming left V 0 bases short and J 4 bases short, with 10 bases between. This chain's CDR3 is CASSLGTLSTGELFF. In DNA, the CDR3 is TGTGCCAGCAGCTTGGGGACTCTTTCCACCGGGGAGCTGTTTTTT.

The V and J genes are TRBV28 and TRBJ1-3; D not certain. Trimming took off 4 bases at V and 2 bases at J, with 9 bases between the two ends. The CDR3 is 14 amino acids. Per the germline V gene, CDR1 is MDHEN and CDR2 is SYDVKM. CDR3 DNA: TGTGCCAGCAGTTATACGAGAACTGGAAACACCATATATTTT. Protein sequence: CASSYTRTGNTIYF.

The J gene is TRBJ1-3, the V gene TRBV27, with D tentatively TRBD1 (6 bases). Per germline, CDR1 MNHEY and CDR2 SMNVEV (reference sequence). With 5 bases removed from V and 0 bases from J, the gap between germline ends came to 11 bases. The CDR3 extends over 15 amino acids. CDR3 nucleotides: TGTGCCAGCAGTGCGACAGGTCCCTCTGGAAACACCATATATTTT. It is translated as CASSATGPSGNTIYF.